A single sample gave rise to the 18 T cell receptor beta chains below, sequenced in a study of blood T cells in healthy people across ages. A second PCR, run for 7 to 11 cycles, used a sample-barcoded 5' primer plus a J-beta primer mix. TCRdb reanalysed the 5' RACE reads using MiXCR and keeps one entry per CDR3 protein. The sample shows over 1,500,000 distinct CDR3 sequences, around 50% of them seen only once. The material sequenced was blood. The receptors originated from a woman in her forties in good health.

The rearrangement uses TRBV7-2 and TRBJ2-7; no definite D call. CDR3 length: 15 residues. V dropped 1 base and J dropped 3 bases, with 13 bases sitting between them. Per germline, CDR1 SGHTA and CDR2 FQGNSA. CDR3 bases: TGTGCCAGCAGCTTAGTAGAAAGGGTATACTACGAGCAGTACTTC. It translates to CASSLVERVYYEQYF.

The J gene is TRBJ2-7, the V gene TRBV4-3, with D possibly TRBD1 on 5 matching bases. Germline V gene data show CDR1 as LGHNA and CDR2 as YSLEER. This CDR3 contains 13 residues. The V end lost 4 bases, the J end lost 3 bases, and 10 bases lay between the germline ends. This CDR3 reads CASSLRQYYEQYF. CDR3 coding DNA: TGCGCCAGCAGCCTGCGACAGTACTACGAGCAGTACTTC.

The rearrangement uses TRBV7-2 and TRBJ2-1, with 11 bases matching TRBD2. V dropped 4 bases and J dropped 9; count of bases not matched to a gene: 8. The germline CDR1 and CDR2 sequences are SGHTA and FQGNSA. The CDR3 runs to 15 residues. DNA for the CDR3: TGTGCCAGCAGCTGGCTTGGACTAGCGGGTTCTGAGCAGTTCTTC. Protein: CASSWLGLAGSEQFF.

The V gene is TRBV28, the J gene TRBJ2-7; D may be TRBD1 or TRBD2 (5 bases each). The germline CDR1 and CDR2 sequences are MDHEN and SYDVKM. This CDR3 region has 14 residues. The V and J ends lost 8 bases and 1 base respectively, with 15 bases between them. The CDR3 DNA follows: TGTGCCAGCGTTCCCGGGGACGGATCCTACGAGCAGTACTTC. This codes for CASVPGDGSYEQYF.

This clonotype was found a few times. The rearrangement uses TRBV6-1 and TRBJ2-5; D is perhaps TRBD1 (5 bases). Per the germline V gene, CDR1 is MNHNS and CDR2 is SASEGT. The CDR3 sequence is 14 residues long. Trimming left V 8 bases short and J 4 bases short, with 17 bases between. This CDR3 reads CASRQGLAGETQYF. The CDR3 DNA reads as TGTGCCAGCCGGCAGGGTTTAGCCGGAGAGACCCAGTACTTC.

This clonotype was picked up a small number of times. The rearrangement uses TRBV13 and TRBJ2-7; 9 nucleotides match TRBD1. Trimming took 5 bases from V and 3 from J; bases not matched to a gene: 8. The CDR3 length is 15 residues. CDR1 is PRHDT and CDR2 is FYEKMQ in the germline V gene (reference sequence). The CDR3 sequence: CASSGGGTGNYEQYF. The CDR3 nucleotides read TGTGCCAGCAGCGGAGGCGGGACAGGGAACTACGAGCAGTACTTC.

A few counts support this clonotype. The V call is TRBV20-1, the J call TRBJ2-5; TRBD2 agrees at 13 bases. Gene TRBJ2-7 matches the end of the DNA better, so the J call may be wrong. Germline V lookup: CDR1 DFQATT, CDR2 SNEGSKA (reference sequence). CDR3 length: 16 amino acids. In nucleotides, the CDR3 is TGCAGTGCTAGATCCGGACTAGCGGGGGACTCCTACGAGCAGTACTTC. It translates to CSARSGLAGDSYEQYF.

As regards this clonotype: An end of the junction does not agree with germline; a read error may underlie this. The CDR3 reads CAGSPQGRAVWGYTF. The CDR3 DNA follows: TGTGCCGGCAGCCCGCAGGGCCGGGCGGTGTGGGGCTACACCTTC. This chain uses TRBV14 with TRBJ1-2, with D perhaps matching TRBD1 (5 bases). Germline-derived CDR1 and CDR2 are SGHDN and FVKESK. There are 15 residues in the CDR3.

This chain joins TRBV11-3 and TRBJ1-2; D unclear. Trimming took 2 bases from V and 0 from J, leaving 13 bases between them. This CDR3 has 16 amino acids. Germline V gene sequence: CDR1 SGHNT, CDR2 YENEEA. The DNA of the CDR3 is TGTGCCAGCAGCTTAAGAGGGCGTGGACCTAACTATGGCTACACCTTC. It yields the protein CASSLRGRGPNYGYTF.

This chain uses TRBV5-1 with TRBJ2-4; the match to TRBD1 covers 10 bases. The DNA matches TRBJ2-7 better at its end, which makes the J call doubtful. This CDR3 comprises 14 residues. Germline CDR1 SGHRS, CDR2 YFSETQ. As DNA, the CDR3 is TGCGCCAGCAGGTTCGGGACAGGGGACTACGAGCAGTACTTC. Amino acid sequence: CASRFGTGDYEQYF.

The rearrangement links TRBV20-1 to TRBJ1-6; 7 nucleotides agree with TRBD1. Trimming at V came to 5 bases and at J to 13 bases, leaving 17 bases not matched to a gene. Germline lookup yields CDR1 DFQATT and CDR2 SNEGSKA (reference sequence). The CDR3 extends over 15 amino acids. The CDR3 sequence: CSAQGSRQGYFPLHF. The CDR3 nucleotides read TGCAGTGCTCAAGGGTCCCGACAGGGTTATTTCCCCCTCCACTTT.

The chain combines TRBV18 with TRBJ2-3; D is uncertain. The germline gives CDR1 KGHSH, CDR2 LQKENI. The CDR3 loop spans 12 amino acids. The V end was cut by 2 bases, the J end by 14 bases, with 14 bases between. The CDR3 DNA reads as TGTGCCAGCTCACCAACCGGGCCCCCTCGGTATTTT. Translating it yields CASSPTGPPRYF.

The chain carries TRBV4-1 and TRBJ1-4; maybe TRBD1 (5 bases). Germline V gene data show CDR1 as MGHRA and CDR2 as YSYEKL. The CDR3 totals 15 residues. Trimming shortened V by 3 bases and J by 6 bases, and 14 bases separated the two germline ends. The CDR3 nucleotides are TGCGCCAGCAGCCATAGCTCTGGGACGGATGAAAAACTGTTTTTT. It yields the protein CASSHSSGTDEKLFF.

The table lists this clonotype with many counts. The junction does not match germline at one end; this may be a read error. V and J are TRBV28 and TRBJ2-7; 8 bases align to TRBD2. The CDR3 consists of 13 residues. Per the germline V gene, CDR1 is MDHEN and CDR2 is SYDVKM. The CDR3 reads CASSSGGRYEQYF. In DNA, the CDR3 is TGCGCCAGCAGCAGCGGGGGCCGCTACGAGCAGTACTTC.

This chain connects TRBV25-1 to TRBJ1-5; the D is unclear. Trimming left V 4 bases short and J 3 bases short, with 10 bases between. The CDR3 runs to 14 residues. Germline loops: CDR1 MGHDK, CDR2 SYGVNS. Here the CDR3 DNA reads TGTGCCAGCAGTGTGGCAGCCTACAATCAGCCCCAGCATTTT. This codes for CASSVAAYNQPQHF.

This clonotype was observed a handful of times. For the CDR3, the DNA is TGTGCCAGCTTGGACGGCTATGGCTACACCTTC. Translation gives CASLDGYGYTF. This chain joins TRBV5-6 and TRBJ1-2; D is uncertain. The ends were cut back, 7 bases at V and 4 bases at J, with 8 bases in the middle. The CDR3 is 11 amino acids. Looked up from germline, CDR1 is SGHDT and CDR2 is YYEEEE.

This clonotype has a count of ten or more. The gene calls are TRBV10-3 and TRBJ2-3, with D hard to call. Germline CDR1 ENHRY, CDR2 SYGVKD. The CDR3 has 12 residues. V lost 3 bases, J lost 0 bases, and 1 base lay in between. The CDR3 loop reads CAISDSTDTQYF. As DNA, the CDR3 is TGTGCCATCAGTGACAGCACAGATACGCAGTATTTT.

The rearrangement links TRBV18 to TRBJ2-1; possibly TRBD1 or TRBD2 for D (6 bases each). The V and J ends lost 3 bases and 2 bases respectively, with 14 bases between them. The CDR3 length is 16 residues. In germline, CDR1 is KGHSH, CDR2 LQKENI. CDR3 sequence reads: CASSPLMEGAYNEQFF. The CDR3 DNA reads as TGTGCCAGCTCACCCCTTATGGAGGGGGCCTACAATGAGCAGTTCTTC. Based on the CDR3 plus reference TRBV18 and TRBJ2-1, the full variable domain is NAGVMQNPRHLVRRRGQEARLRCSPMKGHSHVYWYRQLPEEGLKFMVYLQKENIIDESGMPKERFSAEFPKEGPSILRIQQVVRGDSAAYFCASSPLMEGAYNEQFFGPGTRLTVL.